This entry lists 18 T cell receptor beta chains sequenced from one sample in a study of prognosis after radiotherapy for stage I lung cancer. Two-round multiplex PCR, the amplification method, yielded TCR beta CDR3 from genomic DNA. Primers were specific to each TRBV and TRBJ gene in first-round PCR. MiXCR was run by TCRdb on the multiplex PCR reads, yielding one entry per CDR3 protein. The table has some 30,000 distinct CDR3 sequences, roughly 49% seen once. The sequencing used PBMCs, collected before or after stereotactic body radiation therapy (not recorded which). These TCRs come from a donor over 45 with non-small cell lung cancer.

Ten or more counts support this clonotype. The chain joins TRBV7-9 to TRBJ2-3; D not resolved. Deletions cut 1 base from V and 3 bases from J, with 2 bases between. Looked up from germline, CDR1 is SEHNR and CDR2 is FQNEAQ (reference sequence). This CDR3 is built from 12 residues. Here the CDR3 DNA reads TGTGCCAGCAGCTTAGAGACAGATACGCAGTATTTT. Protein: CASSLETDTQYF.

Note on this clonotype: It differs at one base from a far larger clone, so likely a read error. The rearrangement links TRBV6-5 to TRBJ2-7, with 10 bases fitting TRBD2. Germline V CDR1 and CDR2: MNHEY, SVGAGI. The CDR3 has 16 amino acids. Losses at the gene ends were 10 bases for V and 7 bases for J; bases not matched to a gene: 19. The CDR3 DNA reads TGTGCCATTAGGACGGGGAGCGGGAGGGCCTTAGGGGAGCAGTACTTC. It encodes CAIRTGSGRALGEQYF.

This chain uses TRBV6-2 or TRBV6-3 with TRBJ1-2; D not resolved. From germline, CDR1 is MNHEY and CDR2 SVGEGT. The CDR3 runs to 15 residues. Trimming cost V 4 bases and J 6 bases, with 18 bases left between them. The CDR3 loop reads CASSLDARQTNGYTF. The CDR3 DNA reads TGTGCCAGCAGTTTAGACGCTCGGCAGACCAATGGCTACACCTTC.

With regard to this clonotype: The junction departs from germline at one end; a sequencing error may be responsible. This chain uses TRBV6-5 with TRBJ2-1; perhaps TRBD2 as D (5 bases). Germline values: CDR1 MNHEY, CDR2 SVGAGI. This CDR3 has 14 amino acids. The CDR3 is CPSSYSAGVSEQFF. Written as DNA, the CDR3 is TGTCCCAGCAGTTACTCTGCCGGGGTGAGTGAGCAGTTCTTC.

As to this clonotype: A much bigger clone sits one base away, suggesting this may be a read error. The chain has TRBV7-2 and TRBJ2-4; 7 nucleotides align to TRBD2. J gave up 3 bases and V 7 bases, and 15 bases lay outside the gene matches. The CDR3 contains 17 residues. The germline gives CDR1 SGHTA, CDR2 FQGNSA. The CDR3 DNA is TGTGCCAGCACCAAGAGACGGGGGGATGTTGGCAAAAACATTCAGTACTTC. Amino acids: CASTKRRGDVGKNIQYF.

Note on this clonotype: One end of the junction is discordant with germline, which a read error may explain. This chain links TRBV24-1 with TRBJ2-2; tentatively, D is TRBD2 (6 bases). Per the germline V gene, CDR1 is KGHDR and CDR2 is SFDVKD. The CDR3 spans 15 residues. The CDR3 sequence: CATRSTRGSGGDLFF. CDR3 coding DNA: TGTGCCACCAGGTCGACAAGGGGCTCTGGCGGGGATCTGTTTTTT.

In its sample, this clonotype was seen many times. This chain links TRBV7-2 with TRBJ1-1; possible D gene TRBD1, 5 bases. This CDR3 is 11 amino acids long. Germline CDR1 is SGHTA and CDR2 is FQGNSA. Trimming pared 5 bases from V and 11 bases from J, leaving 12 bases between. The chain's CDR3 is CASSRQSAAFF. CDR3 DNA: TGTGCCAGCAGCAGACAGTCAGCGGCTTTCTTT.

A remark on this clonotype: A far larger clone is a single base away, which makes a read error likely. The genes are TRBV6-9 and TRBJ2-3, with 11 bases identical to TRBD2. This CDR3 comprises 15 residues. V was pared by 4 bases and J by 10 bases, with 10 bases of the junction left unmatched. In germline, CDR1 is MNHGY, CDR2 SVAAGI. DNA for the CDR3: TGTGCCAGCAGTTTCTCCTGGGTAGCGGGAGGGCCGCAGTATTTT. This codes for CASSFSWVAGGPQYF.

In regard to this clonotype: This likely came from a read error, as a far larger clone is one base away. The chain uses TRBV11-2 and TRBJ1-3; 7 positions agree with TRBD1. V was pared by 5 bases and J by 4 bases, with 14 bases of the junction left unmatched. Germline assignment: CDR1 SGHAT and CDR2 FQNNGV. The CDR3 is 17 amino acids. The CDR3 DNA reads as TGTGCCAGCAGCCAAGCTGAACTTACAGGGGACGGAAACACCATATATTTT. It yields the protein CASSQAELTGDGNTIYF.

In regard to this clonotype: A much bigger clone sits one base away, suggesting this may be a read error. The rearrangement joins TRBV5-8 to TRBJ2-1; either TRBD1 or TRBD2 may fit D (5 bases each). V was trimmed by 0 bases and J by 4 bases, leaving 8 bases between them. Germline lookup yields CDR1 SGHTS and CDR2 YDEGEE. This CDR3 has 14 amino acids. The CDR3 nucleotides read TGTGCCAGCAGCTTGGGGGACGTATACAATGAGCAGTTCTTC. It encodes CASSLGDVYNEQFF.

This clonotype was detected many times. The chain employs TRBV4-2 and TRBJ1-1, with D unclear. There are 13 residues in the CDR3. Germline V gives CDR1 LGHNA, CDR2 YNFKEQ. Trimming stripped 0 bases from V and 5 bases from J, with 7 bases between. In DNA, the CDR3 is TGTGCCAGCAGCCAAGAAGGGAGGACTGAAGCTTTCTTT. As protein: CASSQEGRTEAFF.

This clonotype appeared once. V and J are TRBV6-5 and TRBJ1-3; no clear D. Germline CDR1 reads MNHEY; CDR2 reads SVGAGI. The CDR3 is 15 amino acids. V was shortened by 2 bases and J by 2 bases, with 10 bases between the two germline ends. The CDR3 protein is CASSYTLAAGNTIYF. The CDR3 region has the DNA TGTGCCAGCAGTTACACACTAGCGGCTGGAAACACCATATATTTT.

This clonotype was seen at least ten times. The rearrangement uses TRBV11-2 and TRBJ2-5, with D perhaps TRBD2 (6 bases). Trimming took off 0 bases at V and 5 bases at J, with 13 bases between the two ends. Germline values: CDR1 SGHAT, CDR2 FQNNGV. CDR3 size: 15 residues. CDR3 region: CASSLDSGRGETQYF. In nucleotides, the CDR3 is TGTGCCAGCAGCTTAGATTCCGGCCGGGGGGAGACCCAGTACTTC.

V and J are TRBV2 and TRBJ2-2; 12 bases align to TRBD2. J was trimmed by 5 bases and V by 6 bases; bases with no gene match: 13. The CDR3 is 18 amino acids. The germline V gene encodes CDR1 SNHLY and CDR2 FYNNEI. The CDR3 nucleotides are TGTGCCAGCAGGGGCCAGACTAGCGGGAGAGCAGGGACCGGGGAGCTGTTTTTT. Protein sequence: CASRGQTSGRAGTGELFF.

About this clonotype: The junction shows a germline mismatch at one end, possibly a read error. V usage is TRBV4-3 and J usage is TRBJ1-1; perhaps TRBD1 as D (6 bases). CDR1 and CDR2 (germline): LGHNA, YSLEER. The CDR3 length is 12 residues. The CDR3 coding sequence is TGCGCCAGCAGACACAGGGACACTGAAGATTTCTTT. This gives the protein CASRHRDTEDFF.

A word on this clonotype: Germline is not matched at one junction end, which may reflect a read error. V and J are TRBV27 and TRBJ2-7; TRBD1 or TRBD2 may be the D gene (5 bases each). The CDR3 loop spans 15 amino acids. CDR1 is MNHEY, CDR2 SMNVEV, per germline (reference sequence). CDR3 loop: CSSGPPRGRTYEHYF. CDR3 nucleotide sequence: TGTTCCAGCGGCCCTCCCCGGGGACGGACTTACGAGCATTACTTC.

A remark on this clonotype: This likely reflects a read error, since a far larger clone is one base away. The chain employs TRBV7-2 and TRBJ1-2; D perhaps matches TRBD1 (5 bases). Germline lookup yields CDR1 SGHTA and CDR2 FQGNSA. The CDR3 is made up of 15 amino acids. The germline V and J ends were trimmed by 5 bases and 4 bases, with 17 bases remaining between them. The CDR3 nucleotides are TGTGCCAGCAGCCATGGGACCCCCTCTCTCTATGGCTACACCTTC. As protein: CASSHGTPSLYGYTF.

This clonotype occurred many times. This chain joins TRBV6-1 and TRBJ2-3; 8 positions agree with TRBD2. The ends lost 3 bases at V and 0 bases at J; junction bases unmatched: 2. Germline V CDR1 and CDR2: MNHNS, SASEGT. The CDR3 extends over 15 amino acids. The CDR3 protein is CASSDSGTSTDTQYF. The DNA of the CDR3 is TGTGCCAGCAGTGATAGCGGGACTAGCACAGATACGCAGTATTTT.